The sequence of this T cell receptor (beta chain) was determined in a study of T-cell memory formation after mild COVID-19. TCRdb passed the 5' RACE reads through MiXCR, listing each CDR3 protein once. The repertoire holds more than 300,000 distinct CDR3 sequences, with roughly an eighth as singletons. This TCR derives from a man between 18 and 29 years old who had mild COVID-19 (a few samples of this study predate the infection). Cell type and time point are not known. The sample comprised PBMCs or a T cell subset sorted from them (not recorded which).

The chain's CDR3 is CASTLTGGYGYTF. Written as DNA, the CDR3 is TGTGCCAGCACCCTAACAGGGGGCTATGGCTACACCTTC. The rearrangement uses TRBV7-9 and TRBJ1-2, with 8 bases matching TRBD1. The V and J ends lost 7 bases and 4 bases, in that order; junction bases with no gene match: 5. The CDR3 has 13 amino acids. Germline V lookup: CDR1 SEHNR, CDR2 FQNEAQ (reference sequence).